These 14 T cell receptor beta chains came from one sample sequenced in a study of blood T cell repertoires in COVID-19 (TCRdb year 2020). Receptors were amplified or captured by the immunoSEQ multiplex PCR assay. The table was pulled from immuneACCESS by TCRdb, which kept in-frame rearrangements only. Such tables lose some clones; where checked, under half of the loss comes from unresolved V genes, and the rest has no known cause. This sample comprises more than 150,000 clones, roughly 80% of them detected only once. The ten largest clones capture around 13% of the sample. The material sequenced was peripheral blood. The receptors were gathered from a woman older than 75 with acute or convalescent COVID-19.

This clone has just one count. CDR3 bases: TGTGCCAGCAGTTTACTTAGGAGTACTAGCGTGGAGACCCAGTACTTC. This sequence encodes CASSLLRSTSVETQYF. This chain links TRBV27 with TRBJ2-5, with 7 bases fitting TRBD2. CDR3 length equals 16 residues. V gave up 2 bases and J gave up 5 bases; unmatched junction bases: 11. From germline, CDR1 is MNHEY and CDR2 SMNVEV (reference sequence).

This clone was counted only a few times. The V gene is TRBV5-1, the J gene TRBJ1-2, with D perhaps matching TRBD1 (5 bases). The V and J ends lost 4 bases and 6 bases respectively, with 22 bases between them. CDR3 length: 16 residues. The germline CDR1 and CDR2 sequences are SGHRS and YFSETQ. The CDR3 spells CASSPRADNPVHGYTF. The CDR3 nucleotides read TGCGCCAGCAGCCCCAGGGCAGACAACCCGGTACATGGCTACACCTTC.

The rearrangement joins TRBV21-1 to TRBJ2-7; TRBD2 is the table's D call, not checked against the DNA. TRBV21-1 is termed a pseudogene. The CDR3 is 13 amino acids. The CDR3 coding sequence is TGTGCCAGCAGCGTTTCGGGGAGGAGCGAGCAGTACTTC. Its translation is CASSVSGRSEQYF.

This chain connects TRBV21-1 to TRBJ2-5; TRBD1, the D gene given by the table, was not confirmed from the DNA. TRBV21-1 is given as a pseudogene. The CDR3 consists of 16 residues. The CDR3, as DNA: TGTGCCAGCAGCCCTCGAGGGGGCCCTGTTCGGGAGACCCAGTACTTC. Its protein is CASSPRGGPVRETQYF.

The gene calls are TRBV5-1 and TRBJ2-2; 9 bases align to TRBD1. The germline gives CDR1 SGHRS, CDR2 YFSETQ. There are 15 residues in the CDR3. With 4 bases clipped from V and 6 bases from J, the junction kept 7 bases outside the gene matches. The CDR3 coding sequence is TGCGCCAGCAGCCCCGGGACAGGGAGGCCCGGGGAGCTGTTTTTT. Translation: CASSPGTGRPGELFF.

This clone was picked up a small number of times. Written as DNA, the CDR3 is TGTGCCAGCAGTCCTTTACGGGACTCCCAAACCCAGTACTTC. This sequence encodes CASSPLRDSQTQYF. The rearrangement joins TRBV27 to TRBJ2-5, with D maybe TRBD2 (6 bases). The germline V gene encodes CDR1 MNHEY and CDR2 SMNVEV (reference sequence). CDR3 length: 14 amino acids. V was pared by 5 bases and J by 8 bases, with 18 bases between.

The sample holds a few counts of this clone. The CDR3 loop is CASSRYYSMNTEAFF. The CDR3 DNA follows: TGTGCCAGCAGTAGGTATTACAGCATGAACACTGAAGCTTTCTTT. The chain is built from TRBV6-5 and TRBJ1-1; no clear D. Per germline, CDR1 MNHEY and CDR2 SVGAGI. V shed 5 bases and J shed 0 bases, with 13 bases lying between them. The CDR3 length is 15 residues.

The J gene is TRBJ2-7, the V gene TRBV5-4, with D possibly being TRBD2 (5 bases). The CDR3 is made up of 15 amino acids. The germline V and J ends were trimmed by 5 bases and 0 bases, with 15 bases remaining between them. From germline, CDR1 is SGHNT and CDR2 YYREEE (reference sequence). The DNA for the CDR3 is TGTGCCAGCAGGAGGGATTTCCAGAGCTCCTACGAGCAGTACTTC. It specifies CASRRDFQSSYEQYF.

J is TRBJ1-5 and V is TRBV21-1; the table's TRBD1 call for D was not verified on the DNA. TRBV21-1 is labeled a pseudogene. The CDR3 extends over 17 amino acids. The CDR3 coding sequence is TGTGCCAGCAGCTCCCAAAACTGGGGGCCCGACCGACAGCCCCAGCATTTT. This translates into CASSSQNWGPDRQPQHF.

This clone appeared once. The chain employs TRBV28 and TRBJ2-1; TRBD2 aligns across 8 bases. The CDR3 has 15 residues. The trim removed 3 bases at V and 2 bases at J, leaving 3 bases unmatched. Germline CDR1 MDHEN, CDR2 SYDVKM. The CDR3 DNA is TGTGCCAGCAGTTTTACCGGGAGGGCCTACAATGAGCAGTTCTTC. This translates into CASSFTGRAYNEQFF. The full variable domain, rest sourced from reference TRBV28 and TRBJ2-1, is DVKVTQSSRYLVKRTGEKVFLECVQDMDHENMFWYRQDPGLGLRLIYFSYDVKMKEKGDIPEGYSVSREKKERFSLILESASTNQTSMYLCASSFTGRAYNEQFFGPGTRLTVL.

The V gene is TRBV7-2, the J gene TRBJ1-6; D is ambiguous. The germline gives CDR1 SGHTA, CDR2 FQGNSA. This CDR3 is built from 15 residues. Trimming stripped 4 bases from V and 1 base from J, with 8 bases between. The CDR3 is CASSSRGSYNSPLHF. CDR3 nucleotides: TGTGCCAGCAGCTCTCGAGGTTCCTATAATTCACCCCTCCACTTT.

The chain joins TRBV28 to TRBJ2-1; 10 bases are a match to TRBD2. This CDR3 is 16 amino acids long. Per germline, CDR1 MDHEN and CDR2 SYDVKM. The junction had 5 bases not matched to a gene; V was cut back by 2 bases and J by 4 bases. The CDR3 sequence: CASSLRAGGPYNEQFF. In nucleotides, the CDR3 is TGTGCCAGCAGTTTACGAGCGGGAGGGCCGTACAATGAGCAGTTCTTC.

The CDR3 DNA follows: TGTGCCAGTAGTATCCGCCGGCAAGAGACCCAGTACTTC. The encoded protein is CASSIRRQETQYF. V usage is TRBV19 and J usage is TRBJ2-5, with D unresolved. Germline CDR1 is LNHDA and CDR2 is SQIVND (reference sequence). V was pared by 3 bases and J by 2 bases, with 7 bases between. CDR3 length: 13 amino acids.

The chain carries TRBV7-8 and TRBJ1-4, with D possibly TRBD1 on 6 matching bases. Trimming pared 6 bases from V and 7 bases from J, leaving 15 bases between. This CDR3 region has 14 residues. Germline-derived CDR1 and CDR2 are SGHVS and FQNEAQ. The CDR3 region has the DNA TGTGCCAGCAGAAAACAGGGTCTTCGTGAAAAACTGTTTTTT. Its protein product is CASRKQGLREKLFF.